The 23 T cell receptor beta chains reported below all come from one sample, sequenced in a study of brain T cells in children with intractable seizures. The data were produced by immunoSEQ multiplex PCR, yet TCRdb's version contains in-frame clones alone and is incomplete. The sample shows tens of thousands of clones, roughly 95% of them seen only once. Here the sequenced sample was peripheral blood, taken at surgery. These receptors all stem from a boy in the first two years of life with focal cortical dysplasia and intractable seizures.

The chain couples TRBV5-4 to TRBJ2-5; 11 bases are a match to TRBD2. CDR1 and CDR2 from the germline V gene are SGHNT and YYREEE (reference sequence). Unmatched junction bases numbered 4, after V lost 4 bases and J lost 2 bases. The CDR3 sequence is 15 residues long. Here the CDR3 reads CASSKGLAEQETQYF. CDR3 nucleotide sequence: TGTGCCAGCAGCAAGGGACTAGCGGAACAAGAGACCCAGTACTTC.

This clone was seen just once. V gene TRBV7-2 combines with J gene TRBJ2-1; 9 bases are shared with TRBD2. V trimming: 5 bases; J trimming: 8 bases; junction bases outside the gene matches: 10. CDR1 is SGHTA and CDR2 is FQGNSA in the germline V gene. The length of the CDR3 is 15 residues. DNA for the CDR3: TGTGCCAGCAGCCGCGGGAGGGGAGAAGGGGATGAGCAGTTCTTC. It encodes CASSRGRGEGDEQFF.

The CDR3: CSASSHRVANEKLFF. The CDR3 DNA reads TGCAGTGCTAGTAGCCACAGGGTGGCTAATGAAAAACTGTTTTTT. The chain couples TRBV20-1 to TRBJ1-4, with D possibly being TRBD1 (6 bases). CDR3 length equals 15 residues. With 3 bases removed from V and 3 bases from J, the gap between germline ends came to 14 bases. Germline lookup yields CDR1 DFQATT and CDR2 SNEGSKA (reference sequence).

The rearrangement links TRBV7-9 to TRBJ2-4; 10 nucleotides match TRBD1. After removal of 3 bases from V and 0 bases from J, the junction contained 11 bases not matched to a gene. The CDR3 covers 19 residues. Germline V lookup: CDR1 SEHNR, CDR2 FQNEAQ (reference sequence). The CDR3 is CASSLYRDRGSIAKNIQYF. DNA for the CDR3: TGTGCCAGCAGCTTGTACCGGGACAGGGGCTCAATAGCCAAAAACATTCAGTACTTC.

V and J are TRBV11-1 and TRBJ1-4; D is uncertain. V dropped 5 bases and J dropped 5 bases, with 12 bases sitting between them. Looked up from germline, CDR1 is SGHAT and CDR2 is FQDESV (reference sequence). The CDR3 totals 14 residues. CDR3 amino acids: CASSKGSRNEKLFF. The CDR3 coding sequence is TGTGCCAGCAGCAAGGGCAGCCGAAATGAAAAACTGTTTTTT.

The CDR3 is CASSFGRAGELFF. DNA of the CDR3: TGTGCCAGCAGTTTCGGGAGGGCCGGGGAGCTGTTTTTT. The chain has TRBV12-3 or TRBV12-4 and TRBJ2-2; 8 bases are shared with TRBD2. The trim removed 3 bases at V and 6 bases at J, leaving 0 bases unmatched. The CDR3 runs 13 residues.

This clone was detected once. The chain couples TRBV7-7 to TRBJ2-1; D is tentatively TRBD1 or TRBD2 (5 bases each). The germline V and J ends were trimmed by 5 bases and 9 bases, with 17 bases remaining between them. Germline values: CDR1 SSHAT, CDR2 FNYEAQ (reference sequence). The CDR3 consists of 14 residues. This chain's CDR3 is CASSERGGVAEQFF. The DNA of the CDR3 is TGTGCCAGCAGCGAACGTGGGGGAGTCGCTGAGCAGTTCTTC.

The V call is TRBV6-2 or TRBV6-3, the J call TRBJ1-1; D gene ambiguous. Germline V gives CDR1 MNHEY, CDR2 SVGEGT. CDR3 length: 14 residues. The V end lost 2 bases, the J end lost 2 bases, and 9 bases lay between the germline ends. The CDR3 DNA follows: TGTGCCAGCAGTTACCCCTCCTACAACACTGAAGCTTTCTTT. It is translated as CASSYPSYNTEAFF.

This sequence joins TRBV27 and TRBJ2-3, with TRBD2 identical over 9 bases. The CDR3 runs 17 residues. Per the germline V gene, CDR1 is MNHEY and CDR2 is SMNVEV (reference sequence). The V gene end was trimmed by 5 bases and the J gene end by 0 bases; junction bases not matched to a gene: 9. In DNA form, the CDR3 reads TGTGCCAGCAGTCCCATCGGGACTAGCTCTAGCACAGATACGCAGTATTTT. Its protein product is CASSPIGTSSSTDTQYF.

V is TRBV12-3 or TRBV12-4 and J is TRBJ2-3; the D is unclear. This CDR3 has 12 amino acids. Trimming cost V 2 bases and J 2 bases, with 2 bases left between them. CDR3 region: CASSLLTDTQYF. Written as DNA, the CDR3 is TGTGCCAGCAGTTTACTCACAGATACGCAGTATTTT.

The genes are TRBV3-1 (or the pseudogene TRBV3-2) and TRBJ2-5, with TRBD2 identical over 7 bases. The V gene's germline CDR1 is LGHDT and CDR2 YNNKEL (reference sequence). Unmatched junction bases numbered 15, after V lost 4 bases and J lost 1 base. There are 18 residues in the CDR3. CDR3: CASSPLSIAGRFQETQYF. The CDR3 DNA sequence: TGTGCCAGCAGCCCCTTGAGTATAGCGGGCCGGTTCCAAGAGACCCAGTACTTC.

This chain connects TRBV7-2 to TRBJ2-4; a possible D gene is TRBD2 (6 bases). V dropped 2 bases and J dropped 1 base, with 9 bases sitting between them. Per germline, CDR1 SGHTA and CDR2 FQGNSA. The CDR3 contains 15 residues. CDR3 coding DNA: TGTGCCAGCAGCTTAATCCGGGGGGCCAAAAACATTCAGTACTTC. Translating gives CASSLIRGAKNIQYF. The full variable domain, its missing parts supplied by reference TRBV7-2 and TRBJ2-4, is GAGVSQSPSNKVTEKGKDVELRCDPISGHTALYWYRQSLGQGLEFLIYFQGNSAPDKSGLPSDRFSAERTGGSVSTLTIQRTQQEDSAVYLCASSLIRGAKNIQYFGAGTRLSVL.

This chain connects TRBV4-3 to TRBJ2-7, with D uncertain. Trimming stripped 1 base from V and 1 base from J, with 8 bases between. The CDR3 is 14 residues long. CDR1 and CDR2 from the germline V gene are LGHNA and YSLEER. CDR3 amino acids: CASSQAGDSYEQYF. The CDR3 nucleotides read TGCGCCAGCAGCCAAGCTGGGGATTCCTACGAGCAGTACTTC.

The chain uses TRBV10-3 and TRBJ2-5; D is undetermined. CDR1 is ENHRY, CDR2 SYGVKD, per germline. CDR3 size: 16 residues. V lost 11 bases, J lost 4 bases, and 26 bases lay in between. CDR3 residues: CASSGPKQAEVETQYF. As DNA, the CDR3 is TGTGCCTCATCGGGCCCTAAGCAAGCTGAGGTAGAGACCCAGTACTTC.

The chain recombines TRBV4-2 with TRBJ2-1; 11 bases agree with TRBD2. Germline V gene data show CDR1 as LGHNA and CDR2 as YNFKEQ. The CDR3 covers 16 residues. The V segment lost 0 bases and the J segment 4 bases; nucleotides outside the gene matches: 2. In nucleotides, the CDR3 is TGTGCCAGCAGCCAAGATAGCGGGAGGGTTTACAATGAGCAGTTCTTC. Its translation: CASSQDSGRVYNEQFF.

The chain is built from TRBV11-2 and TRBJ2-2; 9 bases match TRBD1. Germline CDR1 reads SGHAT; CDR2 reads FQNNGV. The CDR3 covers 13 residues. Trimming cost V 8 bases and J 5 bases; bases outside gene matches: 3. CDR3 loop: CASRDRVTGELFF. In DNA form, the CDR3 reads TGTGCCAGCCGGGACAGGGTAACCGGGGAGCTGTTTTTT.

V is TRBV9 and J is TRBJ2-3, with D perhaps matching TRBD1 (5 bases). Germline V gives CDR1 SGDLS, CDR2 YYNGEE. The ends were cut back, 1 base at V and 4 bases at J, with 7 bases in the middle. The CDR3 loop spans 13 amino acids. CDR3 DNA sequence: TGTGCCAGCAGCGTACTGACAGCAGATACGCAGTATTTT. Amino acids: CASSVLTADTQYF.

This chain joins TRBV4-3 and TRBJ2-7; D is unresolved. Germline values: CDR1 LGHNA, CDR2 YSLEER. Trimming cost V 0 bases and J 6 bases, with 15 bases left between them. This CDR3 contains 15 residues. In DNA, the CDR3 is TGCGCCAGCAGCCAAGATCCGGTCTCGGGCTCCGAGCAGTACTTC. Its protein product is CASSQDPVSGSEQYF.

V usage is TRBV27 and J usage is TRBJ2-3; 10 positions agree with TRBD2. The CDR3 sequence is 16 residues long. Germline CDR1 reads MNHEY; CDR2 reads SMNVEV (reference sequence). Trimming at V came to 2 bases and at J to 3 bases, leaving 5 bases not matched to a gene. CDR3 in DNA: TGTGCCAGCAGTTTAGATCTAGCGGGGGTTACAGATACGCAGTATTTT. Protein sequence: CASSLDLAGVTDTQYF.

This rearrangement joins TRBV2 to TRBJ2-2, with 7 bases fitting TRBD1. Germline values: CDR1 SNHLY, CDR2 FYNNEI. This CDR3 has 13 residues. The ends lost 6 bases at V and 4 bases at J; junction bases unmatched: 2. This CDR3 is CASSRQGTGELFF. The CDR3 bases are TGTGCCAGCAGCCGACAGGGCACCGGGGAGCTGTTTTTT.

The chain employs TRBV4-1 and TRBJ2-1; D gene uncertain. V dropped 2 bases and J dropped 6 bases, with 2 bases sitting between them. The CDR3 runs to 11 residues. CDR1 MGHRA and CDR2 YSYEKL come from the germline V gene. In DNA, the CDR3 is TGCGCCAGCAGCCAACTCAATGAGCAGTTCTTC. Translated, it gives CASSQLNEQFF.

This chain links TRBV3-1 (or the pseudogene TRBV3-2) with TRBJ1-3; no clear D. The V end lost 1 base, the J end lost 3 bases, and 7 bases lay between the germline ends. The CDR3 covers 14 residues. Germline-derived CDR1 and CDR2 are LGHDT and YNNKEL (reference sequence). The CDR3 sequence: CASSQGVDGNTIYF. CDR3 coding DNA: TGTGCCAGCAGCCAAGGGGTCGATGGAAACACCATATATTTT.

The chain links TRBV6-4 to TRBJ1-2; D gene uncertain. This CDR3 is 13 amino acids long. V lost 8 bases and J lost 1, with 11 bases in between. Germline assignment: CDR1 MRHNA and CDR2 SNTAGT. The CDR3 DNA is TGTGCCAGCGTGAGACACGTTAACTATGGCTACACCTTC. Translation: CASVRHVNYGYTF.